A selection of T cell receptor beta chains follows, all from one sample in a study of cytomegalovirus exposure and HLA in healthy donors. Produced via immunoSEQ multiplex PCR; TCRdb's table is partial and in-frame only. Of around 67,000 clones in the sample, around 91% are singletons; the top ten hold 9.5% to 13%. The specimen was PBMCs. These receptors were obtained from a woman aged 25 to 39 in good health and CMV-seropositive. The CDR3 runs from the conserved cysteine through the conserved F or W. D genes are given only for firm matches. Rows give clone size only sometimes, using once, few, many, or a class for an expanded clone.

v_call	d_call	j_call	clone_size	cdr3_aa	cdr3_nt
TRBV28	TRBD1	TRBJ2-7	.	CASSLRQGGDEQYF	TGTGCCAGCAGTTTGAGACAGGGGGGGGACGAGCAGTACTTC
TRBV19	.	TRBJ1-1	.	CASRAGVGTEAFF	TGTGCCAGTAGGGCCGGGGTAGGCACTGAAGCTTTCTTT
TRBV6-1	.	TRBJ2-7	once	CASSEVSEQYF	TGTGCCAGCAGTGAAGTGAGCGAGCAGTACTTC
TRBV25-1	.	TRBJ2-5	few	CASSRGTSVETQYF	TGTGCCAGCAGTCGAGGTACCTCAGTTGAGACCCAGTACTTC
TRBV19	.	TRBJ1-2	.	CASSSRLRDWSYGYTF	TGTGCCAGTAGTAGCCGACTCCGGGACTGGAGCTATGGCTACACCTTC
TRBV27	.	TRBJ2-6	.	CASSSTGWDPSGANVLTF	TGTGCCAGCAGTTCCACAGGGTGGGACCCCTCTGGGGCCAACGTCCTGACTTTC
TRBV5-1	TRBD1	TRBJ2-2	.	CASSDLNRGDTGELFF	TGCGCCAGCAGCGATCTGAACAGGGGAGACACCGGGGAGCTGTTTTTT
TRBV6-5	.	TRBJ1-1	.	CASSYSAGMNTEAFF	TGTGCCAGCAGTTACTCTGCAGGAATGAACACTGAAGCTTTCTTT
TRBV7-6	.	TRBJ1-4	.	CASSLYGLMTGHNEKLFF	TGTGCCAGCAGCTTATACGGTCTGATGACAGGACATAATGAAAAACTGTTTTTT
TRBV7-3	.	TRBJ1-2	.	CASSFNSGYGYTF	TGTGCCAGCAGCTTTAATTCAGGGTATGGCTACACCTTC
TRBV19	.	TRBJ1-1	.	CASSIGVGSEAFF	TGTGCCAGTAGTATCGGGGTGGGCAGTGAAGCTTTCTTT
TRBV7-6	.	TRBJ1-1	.	CASSHSRGRGGRNTEAFF	TGTGCCAGCAGCCACTCTAGGGGGAGGGGGGGAAGGAACACTGAAGCTTTCTTT
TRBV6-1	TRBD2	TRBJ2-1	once	CASSEEVVLAGNEQFF	TGTGCCAGCTCTGAAGAGGTAGTCCTAGCGGGAAATGAGCAGTTCTTC
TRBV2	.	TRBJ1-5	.	CASSILDRDNQPQHF	TGTGCCAGCAGTATCCTTGACAGAGACAATCAGCCCCAGCATTTT
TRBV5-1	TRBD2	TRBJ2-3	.	CASSPQRDRGTQYF	TGCGCCAGCAGCCCTCAGCGGGACCGGGGTACGCAGTATTTT
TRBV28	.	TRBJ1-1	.	CASSLWGRQLEAFF	TGTGCCAGCAGTTTATGGGGGCGGCAACTTGAAGCTTTCTTT
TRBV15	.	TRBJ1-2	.	CATSRVKHQGIYGYTF	TGTGCCACCAGCAGAGTAAAACATCAGGGGATCTATGGCTACACCTTC
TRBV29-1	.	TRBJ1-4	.	CSVGVTGQGNEKLFF	TGCAGCGTTGGAGTAACAGGGCAGGGTAATGAAAAACTGTTTTTT
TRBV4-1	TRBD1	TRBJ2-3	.	CASSYRDSRSTDTQYF	TGCGCCAGCAGCTACAGGGACAGTCGTAGCACAGATACGCAGTATTTT
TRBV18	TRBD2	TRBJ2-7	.	CASSPPGLAGGSITYEQYF	TGTGCCAGCTCACCACCGGGGCTAGCGGGAGGATCAATAACCTACGAGCAGTACTTC
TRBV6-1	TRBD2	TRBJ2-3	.	CASSGLAGGPDTQYF	TGTGCCAGCAGTGGACTAGCGGGAGGGCCAGATACGCAGTATTTT
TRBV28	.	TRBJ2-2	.	CASTILRRAGELFF	TGTGCCAGCACCATCCTGAGGAGGGCCGGGGAGCTGTTTTTT
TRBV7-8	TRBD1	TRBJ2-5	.	CASSPGGQGALETQYF	TGTGCCAGCAGCCCAGGGGGACAGGGGGCATTGGAGACCCAGTACTTC
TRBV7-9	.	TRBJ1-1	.	CASSRQANTEAFF	TGTGCCAGCAGCCGGCAGGCGAACACTGAAGCTTTCTTT